The table lists the clone carrying this T cell receptor beta chain with a count of one. No antigen is known for it. This entry comes from a study of cytomegalovirus exposure and HLA in healthy donors. Regarding the study as a whole: Later, TCR association rates were found to vary by HLA locus, highest for DRB1 and lowest for HLA-C. As a later analysis showed, a missense DCLRE1C variant was linked to trimming of TCR beta V- and J-genes.

The CDR3 has 16 amino acids. Looked up from germline, CDR1 is MGHRA and CDR2 is YSYEKL. With V trimmed by 4 bases and J by 4 bases, 7 bases remained unmatched. Primers included in the PCR were 60 Vbeta and 13 Jbeta primers. TCRdb keeps only in-frame clones here, not all; method: immunoSEQ multiplex PCR. The table lists approximately 200,000 clones, roughly 80% of them singletons. The source is a woman between 18 and 29 years old in good health and CMV-seronegative. J is TRBJ1-2 and V is TRBV4-1, with 12 bases that match TRBD1. Sequencing was carried out using PBMCs. The CDR3 sequence is CASSPKGTGGGYGYTF. CDR3 coding DNA: TGCGCCAGCAGCCCGAAAGGGACAGGGGGCGGCTATGGCTACACCTTC.